A selection of T cell receptor beta chains follows, all from one sample in a study of blood T cell repertoires in COVID-19. Using immunoSEQ multiplex PCR, the repertoire was profiled, and TCRdb retains in-frame clones only, with some absent. The table shows 350,000 or so clones, with over 85% occurring only once. Input material: peripheral blood. These receptor sequences come from a woman in her fifties or sixties with COVID-19, enrolled during active disease. The CDR3 runs from the conserved cysteine through the conserved F or W. The D gene is left open where the match is weak. Clone size is shown for a subset of rows, as once, few, many or a class of expanded clone.

D gene | J gene | clone size | V gene | CDR3 DNA | CDR3 protein
NA | TRBJ2-4 | once | TRBV6-5 | TGTGCCAGCAGCTGGGGCAGGGAGGACATTCAGTACTTC | CASSWGREDIQYF
NA | TRBJ1-2 | NA | TRBV5-6 | TGTGCCAGCAGCGTGACTTATGGCTACACCTTC | CASSVTYGYTF
NA | TRBJ2-1 | NA | TRBV5-5 | TGTGCCAGCAGCTTGGCCTTCTTGTCCCATGAGCAGTTCTTC | CASSLAFLSHEQFF
TRBD1 | TRBJ1-5 | few | TRBV6-5 | TGTGCCAGCCTACTCGGACAGGGTAATCAGCCCCAGCATTTT | CASLLGQGNQPQHF
NA | TRBJ1-2 | few | TRBV7-2 | TGTGCCAGCAGCTTAGTACAGGGCAACTATGGCTACACCTTC | CASSLVQGNYGYTF
NA | TRBJ2-1 | NA | TRBV27 | TGTGCCAGCAGTTTAAGCCTGGGTCGGGGTGAGCAGTTCTTC | CASSLSLGRGEQFF
TRBD1 | TRBJ1-1 | NA | TRBV28 | TGTGCCAGCAGTCGGGACAGATCTATCGCTGAAGCTTTCTTT | CASSRDRSIAEAFF
TRBD1 | TRBJ2-1 | NA | TRBV28 | TGTGCCAGCAGTTTGTCCCCAGGGGGCTTCTACAATGAGCAGTTCTTC | CASSLSPGGFYNEQFF
NA | TRBJ1-1 | NA | TRBV7-9 | TGTGCCAGCAGCTTAGGGGGCGCGGGATCGGAAGCTTTCTTT | CASSLGGAGSEAFF
TRBD2 | TRBJ2-3 | NA | TRBV6-5 | TGTGCCAGCAGTTGGGTAGCGGGGGGGACTGCAGATACGCAGTATTTT | CASSWVAGGTADTQYF
TRBD1 | TRBJ1-2 | once | TRBV6-5 | TGTGCCAGCAGTCGCTCCGGACAGGGCACCTATGGCTACACCTTC | CASSRSGQGTYGYTF
NA | TRBJ1-5 | once | TRBV18 | TGTGCCAGCTCCCCAGACAGCGCGAATCAGCCCCAGCATTTT | CASSPDSANQPQHF
NA | TRBJ1-1 | NA | TRBV3-1/TRBV3-2 | TGTGCCAGCAGCGCACAGTCCGGGACATCTGAAGCTTTCTTT | CASSAQSGTSEAFF
TRBD2 | TRBJ2-1 | NA | TRBV9 | TGTGCCAGCAGCGCCGAGACACCGGGACTAGAGGTCAATGAGCAGTTCTTC | CASSAETPGLEVNEQFF
NA | TRBJ1-5 | NA | TRBV7-9 | TGTGCCACCTATAACCGGGGGGGAGAGCCCCAGCATTTT | CATYNRGGEPQHF
TRBD2 | TRBJ2-5 | NA | TRBV7-9 | TGTGCCAGCAGCCAAAGCGGCGGGGGGGCTGGCACCTTTAGGACCCAGTACTTC | CASSQSGGGAGTFRTQYF
TRBD1 | TRBJ2-7 | NA | TRBV2 | TGTGCCAGCAGTCTGGCCGGGACAGGGGTTCGGTACGAGCAGTACTTC | CASSLAGTGVRYEQYF
TRBD1 | TRBJ1-5 | NA | TRBV3-1/TRBV3-2 | TGTGCCAGCGGTACGACAGGGAATTTTCAGCCCCAGCATTTT | CASGTTGNFQPQHF
NA | TRBJ1-6 | once | TRBV30 | TGTGCCTGGAGTGTAAAGGGGCGTGATAATTCACCCCTCCACTTT | CAWSVKGRDNSPLHF
NA | TRBJ2-5 | NA | TRBV18 | TGTGCCAGCTCCCGGACTTTCCAAGAGACCCAGTACTTC | CASSRTFQETQYF
TRBD2 | TRBJ2-1 | few | TRBV3-1/TRBV3-2 | TGTGCCAGCAGCCGGGGACTAGCGGGGGCCTCCCTGCACAATGAGCAGTTCTTC | CASSRGLAGASLHNEQFF
NA | TRBJ1-3 | NA | TRBV9 | TGTGCCAGCAGCGTAAGCTTTAGCTCTGGAAACACCATATATTTT | CASSVSFSSGNTIYF
NA | TRBJ1-2 | NA | TRBV27 | TGTGCCAGCAGTTTTTCTGGGGCTGCCCGCGAACTCTATGGCTACACCTTC | CASSFSGAARELYGYTF
NA | TRBJ1-1 | NA | TRBV6-5 | TGTGCCAGCAGTTACTCGGCCGACTCGTTGAACACTGAAGCTTTCTTT | CASSYSADSLNTEAFF
TRBD1 | TRBJ1-2 | NA | TRBV3-1/TRBV3-2 | TGTGCCAGCAGCCCCCACGGACAGGGGCATTGGGGCTACACCTTC | CASSPHGQGHWGYTF
TRBD1 | TRBJ1-1 | once | TRBV5-1 | TGCGCCAGCAGTAGGGACAGGGACATGAACACTGAAGCTTTCTTT | CASSRDRDMNTEAFF
NA | TRBJ1-2 | NA | TRBV15 | TGTGCCACCAGCAGAGAGGAGGGTCCTGTCTATGGCTACACCTTC | CATSREEGPVYGYTF
NA | TRBJ2-7 | NA | TRBV10-2 | TGCGCCAGCAGTGAGTCATTAGACAGCCTCTCCTACGAGCAGTACTTC | CASSESLDSLSYEQYF
NA | TRBJ1-4 | NA | TRBV11-2 | TGTGCCAGCAGCTCTAGGGGTGAAAAACTGTTTTTT | CASSSRGEKLFF
NA | TRBJ1-5 | NA | TRBV6-1 | TGTGCCAGCAGTGAATATTTGCCAGGGGGCAATCAGCCCCAGCATTTT | CASSEYLPGGNQPQHF
TRBD1 | TRBJ1-3 | NA | TRBV14 | TGTGCCAGCAGCACGGACAGGGGCTCTGGAAACACCATATATTTT | CASSTDRGSGNTIYF
TRBD1 | TRBJ1-1 | NA | TRBV13 | TGTGCCAGCAGCCCCCGACAGGGGGGAGACACTGAAGCTTTCTTT | CASSPRQGGDTEAFF
TRBD1 | TRBJ1-2 | NA | TRBV7-6 | TGTGCCAGCAGCAAAGGAGGTACAGGGGGCGCCTATGGCTACACCTTC | CASSKGGTGGAYGYTF